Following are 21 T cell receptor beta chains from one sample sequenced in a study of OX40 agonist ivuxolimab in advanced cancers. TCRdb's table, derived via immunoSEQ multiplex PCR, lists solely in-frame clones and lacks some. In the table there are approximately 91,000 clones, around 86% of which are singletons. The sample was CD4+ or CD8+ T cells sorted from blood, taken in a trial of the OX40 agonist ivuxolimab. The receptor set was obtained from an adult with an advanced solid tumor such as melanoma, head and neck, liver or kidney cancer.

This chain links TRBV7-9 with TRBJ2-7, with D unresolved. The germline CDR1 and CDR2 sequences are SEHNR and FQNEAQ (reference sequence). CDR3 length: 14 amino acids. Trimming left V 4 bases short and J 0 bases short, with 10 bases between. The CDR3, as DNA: TGTGCCAGCAGCTCTCGGACCCTCTCCTACGAGCAGTACTTC. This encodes CASSSRTLSYEQYF.

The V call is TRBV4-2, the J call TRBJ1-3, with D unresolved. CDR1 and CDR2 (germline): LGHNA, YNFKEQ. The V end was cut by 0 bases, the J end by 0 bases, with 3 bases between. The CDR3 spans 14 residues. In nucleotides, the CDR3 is TGTGCCAGCAGCCAAGACAGCTCTGGAAACACCATATATTTT. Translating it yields CASSQDSSGNTIYF.

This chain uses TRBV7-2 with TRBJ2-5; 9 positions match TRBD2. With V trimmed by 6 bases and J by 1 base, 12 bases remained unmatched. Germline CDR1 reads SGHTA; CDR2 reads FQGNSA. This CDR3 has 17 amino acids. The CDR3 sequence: CASSLSGGMIGQETQYF. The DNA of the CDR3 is TGTGCCAGCAGTTTGAGCGGGGGGATGATAGGCCAAGAGACCCAGTACTTC. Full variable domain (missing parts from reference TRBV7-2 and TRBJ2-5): GAGVSQSPSNKVTEKGKDVELRCDPISGHTALYWYRQSLGQGLEFLIYFQGNSAPDKSGLPSDRFSAERTGGSVSTLTIQRTQQEDSAVYLCASSLSGGMIGQETQYFGPGTRLLVL.

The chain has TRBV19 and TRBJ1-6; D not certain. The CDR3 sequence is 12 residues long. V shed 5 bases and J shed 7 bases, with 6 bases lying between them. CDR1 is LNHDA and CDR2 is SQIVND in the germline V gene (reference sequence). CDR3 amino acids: CASSADNSPLHF. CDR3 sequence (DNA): TGTGCCAGTAGTGCTGACAATTCACCCCTCCACTTT.

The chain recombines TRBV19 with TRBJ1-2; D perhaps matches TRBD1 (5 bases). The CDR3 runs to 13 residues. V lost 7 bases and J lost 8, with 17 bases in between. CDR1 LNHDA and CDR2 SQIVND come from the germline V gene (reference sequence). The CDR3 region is CASTLPGAKGYTF. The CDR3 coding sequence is TGTGCCAGTACCCTGCCCGGGGCTAAGGGCTACACCTTC.

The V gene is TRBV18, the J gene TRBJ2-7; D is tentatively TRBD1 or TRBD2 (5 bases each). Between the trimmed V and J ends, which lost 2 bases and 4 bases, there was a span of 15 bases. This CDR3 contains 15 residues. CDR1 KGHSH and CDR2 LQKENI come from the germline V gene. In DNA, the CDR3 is TGTGCCAGCTCACCATACGGCAGGGAGAATTACGAGCAGTACTTC. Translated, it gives CASSPYGRENYEQYF.

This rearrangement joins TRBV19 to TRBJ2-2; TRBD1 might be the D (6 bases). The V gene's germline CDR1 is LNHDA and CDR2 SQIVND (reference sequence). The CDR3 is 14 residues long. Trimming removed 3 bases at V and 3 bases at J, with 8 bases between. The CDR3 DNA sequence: TGTGCCAGTAGTATGCACAGGGACACCGGGGAGCTGTTTTTT. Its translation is CASSMHRDTGELFF.

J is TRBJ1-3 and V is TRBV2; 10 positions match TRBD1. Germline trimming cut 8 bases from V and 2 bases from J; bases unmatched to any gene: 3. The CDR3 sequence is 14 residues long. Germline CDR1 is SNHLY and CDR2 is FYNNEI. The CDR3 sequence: CASRGTGAGNTIYF. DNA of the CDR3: TGTGCCAGCCGCGGGACAGGGGCTGGAAACACCATATATTTT.

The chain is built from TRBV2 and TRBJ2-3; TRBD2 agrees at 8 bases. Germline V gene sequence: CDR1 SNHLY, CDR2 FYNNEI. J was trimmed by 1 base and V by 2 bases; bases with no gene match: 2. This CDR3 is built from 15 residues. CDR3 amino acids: CASSERRGGTDTQYF. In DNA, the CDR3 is TGTGCCAGCAGTGAAAGGCGGGGGGGCACAGATACGCAGTATTTT.

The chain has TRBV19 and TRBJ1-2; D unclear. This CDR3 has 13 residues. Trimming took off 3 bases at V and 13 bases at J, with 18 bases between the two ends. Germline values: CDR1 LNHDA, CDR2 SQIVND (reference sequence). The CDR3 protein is CASSMEVRQAGTF. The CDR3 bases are TGTGCCAGTAGTATGGAGGTTCGGCAGGCCGGCACCTTC.

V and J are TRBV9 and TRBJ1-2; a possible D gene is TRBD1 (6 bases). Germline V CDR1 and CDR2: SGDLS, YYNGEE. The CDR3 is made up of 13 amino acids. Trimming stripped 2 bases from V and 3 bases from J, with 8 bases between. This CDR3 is CASSVTGYYGYTF. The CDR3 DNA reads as TGTGCCAGCAGCGTTACAGGGTACTATGGCTACACCTTC.

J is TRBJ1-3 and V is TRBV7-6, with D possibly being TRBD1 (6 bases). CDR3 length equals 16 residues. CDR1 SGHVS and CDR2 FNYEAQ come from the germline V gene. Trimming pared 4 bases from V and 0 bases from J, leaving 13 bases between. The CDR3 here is CASSYRDTVSGNTIYF. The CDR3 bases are TGTGCCAGCAGCTACCGGGACACAGTCTCTGGAAACACCATATATTTT. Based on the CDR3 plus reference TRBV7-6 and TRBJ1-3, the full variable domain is GAGVSQSPRYKVTKRGQDVALRCDPISGHVSLYWYRQALGQGPEFLTYFNYEAQQDKSGLPNDRFSAERPEGSISTLTIQRTEQRDSAMYRCASSYRDTVSGNTIYFGEGSWLTVV.

CDR3 sequence reads: CASMRDSGANVLTF. The CDR3 DNA is TGCGCCAGCATGAGGGACTCTGGGGCCAACGTCCTGACTTTC. The chain uses TRBV5-1 and TRBJ2-6, with D tentatively TRBD2 (5 bases). The CDR3 covers 14 residues. From germline, CDR1 is SGHRS and CDR2 YFSETQ. V was trimmed by 6 bases and J by 0 bases, leaving 7 bases between them.

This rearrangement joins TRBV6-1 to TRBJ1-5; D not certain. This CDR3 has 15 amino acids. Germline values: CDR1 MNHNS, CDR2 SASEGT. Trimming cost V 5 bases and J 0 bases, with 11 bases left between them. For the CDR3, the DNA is TGTGCCAGCAGTTCGACTATTGATAGCAATCAGCCCCAGCATTTT. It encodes CASSSTIDSNQPQHF.

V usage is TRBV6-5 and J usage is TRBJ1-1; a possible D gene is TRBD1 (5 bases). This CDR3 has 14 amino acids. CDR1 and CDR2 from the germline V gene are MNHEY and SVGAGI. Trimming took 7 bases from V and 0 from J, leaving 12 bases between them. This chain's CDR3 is CASTLGGLNTEAFF. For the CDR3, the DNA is TGTGCCAGCACCCTGGGGGGTTTGAACACTGAAGCTTTCTTT.

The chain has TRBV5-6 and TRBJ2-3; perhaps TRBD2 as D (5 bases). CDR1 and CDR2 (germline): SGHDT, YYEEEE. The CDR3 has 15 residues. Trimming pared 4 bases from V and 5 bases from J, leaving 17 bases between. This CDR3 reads CASSLVGLALDTQYF. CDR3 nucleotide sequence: TGTGCCAGCAGCCTGGTCGGGCTAGCTTTAGATACGCAGTATTTT.

The CDR3 protein is CASSLLLGGTGSTDTQYF. The DNA for the CDR3 is TGTGCCAGCAGCTTACTGCTAGGCGGGACAGGGAGCACAGATACGCAGTATTTT. J is TRBJ2-3 and V is TRBV11-2; 9 bases are a match to TRBD1. Germline CDR1 is SGHAT and CDR2 is FQNNGV. The CDR3 contains 18 residues. The ends lost 2 bases at V and 0 bases at J; junction bases unmatched: 9.

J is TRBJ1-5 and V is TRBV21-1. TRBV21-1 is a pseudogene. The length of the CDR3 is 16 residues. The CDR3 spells CASSKDGFGGGQPQHF. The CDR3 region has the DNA TGTGCCAGCAGCAAAGATGGTTTTGGGGGAGGACAGCCCCAGCATTTT.

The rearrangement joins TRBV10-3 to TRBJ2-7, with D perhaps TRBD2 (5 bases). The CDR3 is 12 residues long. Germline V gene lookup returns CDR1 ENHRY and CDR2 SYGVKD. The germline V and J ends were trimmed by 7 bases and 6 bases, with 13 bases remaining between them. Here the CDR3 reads CAIKAGGAEQYF. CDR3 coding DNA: TGTGCCATCAAGGCGGGCGGAGCCGAGCAGTACTTC.

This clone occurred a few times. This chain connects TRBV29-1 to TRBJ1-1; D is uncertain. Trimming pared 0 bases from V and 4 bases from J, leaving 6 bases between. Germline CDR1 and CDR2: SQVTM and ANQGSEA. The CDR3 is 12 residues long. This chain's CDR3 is CSVEDKGTEAFF. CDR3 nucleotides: TGCAGCGTTGAAGATAAGGGCACTGAAGCTTTCTTT.

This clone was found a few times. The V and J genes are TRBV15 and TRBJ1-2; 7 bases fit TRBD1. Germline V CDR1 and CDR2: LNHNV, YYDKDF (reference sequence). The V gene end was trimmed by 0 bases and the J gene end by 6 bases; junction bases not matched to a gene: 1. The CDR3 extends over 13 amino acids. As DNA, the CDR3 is TGTGCCACCAGCAGAGATCAGGGGGATGGCTACACCTTC. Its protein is CATSRDQGDGYTF.